Shown below are 17 T cell receptor beta chains from a single sample sequenced in a study of control samples from healthy donors and cancer patients. Libraries were prepared by immunoSEQ multiplex PCR; TCRdb keeps only in-frame clonotypes and omits some of them. There are approximately 190,000 clones in the sample, with more than 2% held by the top ten. The sequenced sample consisted of blood. These receptor sequences come from a woman younger than 45 in good health.

The chain links TRBV10-2 to TRBJ2-3; D possibly corresponds to TRBD2 (5 bases). This CDR3 is 15 amino acids long. Between the trimmed V and J ends, which lost 1 base and 3 bases, there was a span of 11 bases. CDR1 and CDR2 from the germline V gene are WSHSY and SAAADI. The CDR3 DNA follows: TGCGCCAGCAGTGAGTTGGGCCCGGGGACAGATACGCAGTATTTT. This gives the protein CASSELGPGTDTQYF.

V usage is TRBV3-1 (or the pseudogene TRBV3-2) and J usage is TRBJ2-7; 12 nucleotides match TRBD2. Losses at the gene ends were 4 bases for V and 2 bases for J; bases not matched to a gene: 9. Germline CDR1 and CDR2: LGHDT and YNNKEL (reference sequence). CDR3 length: 17 residues. CDR3 sequence (DNA): TGTGCCAGCAGCCCCTGGACTAGCGGGGCACTAACCTACGAGCAGTACTTC. It is translated as CASSPWTSGALTYEQYF.

The V and J genes are TRBV30 and TRBJ1-6; a possible D gene is TRBD1 (6 bases). This CDR3 has 13 amino acids. Germline assignment: CDR1 GTSNPN and CDR2 SVGIG (reference sequence). V lost 5 bases and J lost 8, with 13 bases in between. The CDR3 bases are TGTGCCTGGTCAACGGACAGATATTCACCCCTCCACTTT. Encoded protein: CAWSTDRYSPLHF.

V usage is TRBV3-1 (or the pseudogene TRBV3-2) and J usage is TRBJ2-4; 8 bases fit TRBD2. The CDR3 consists of 17 residues. The junction had 5 bases not matched to a gene; V was cut back by 0 bases and J by 1 base. The germline V gene has CDR1 LGHDT and CDR2 YNNKEL (reference sequence). The CDR3 region has the DNA TGTGCCAGCAGCCAAGACGTCGGGAGGGTGGCCAAAAACATTCAGTACTTC. It translates to CASSQDVGRVAKNIQYF.

The chain joins TRBV4-3 to TRBJ2-4, with D maybe TRBD1 (6 bases). The germline V gene encodes CDR1 LGHNA and CDR2 YSLEER. The CDR3 is made up of 16 amino acids. The V and J ends lost 6 bases and 11 bases respectively, with 26 bases between them. The CDR3 bases are TGCGCCAGCAGTCCAGGGGCCCCCCCCGCGAGTTCGGTTCAGTACTTC. Residues: CASSPGAPPASSVQYF.

The V and J genes are TRBV3-1 (or the pseudogene TRBV3-2) and TRBJ2-5; D call uncertain. V was pared by 4 bases and J by 4 bases, with 13 bases between. Germline CDR1 is LGHDT and CDR2 is YNNKEL (reference sequence). The CDR3 loop spans 14 amino acids. As DNA, the CDR3 is TGTGCCAGCAGCCGGACCGGGCCAAGAGAGACCCAGTACTTC. Amino acid sequence: CASSRTGPRETQYF.

J is TRBJ1-1 and V is TRBV9; no firm D call. Per the germline V gene, CDR1 is SGDLS and CDR2 is YYNGEE. The CDR3 runs 14 residues. V lost 0 bases and J 0 bases, leaving 6 bases between the germline ends. DNA for the CDR3: TGTGCCAGCAGCGTAGCCACCATGAACACTGAAGCTTTCTTT. Translated, it gives CASSVATMNTEAFF.

The chain carries TRBV11-2 and TRBJ2-1; TRBD2 might be the D (5 bases). CDR1 SGHAT and CDR2 FQNNGV come from the germline V gene. This CDR3 contains 17 residues. V was trimmed by 5 bases and J by 0 bases, leaving 17 bases between them. The CDR3 sequence is CASSDLRRTSSYNEQFF. CDR3 coding DNA: TGTGCCAGCAGCGATTTAAGAAGAACTAGCTCCTACAATGAGCAGTTCTTC.

The chain couples TRBV2 to TRBJ1-5; D gene unclear. CDR3 length: 12 residues. In germline, CDR1 is SNHLY, CDR2 FYNNEI. Trimming removed 3 bases from V and 8 bases from J, with 8 bases in between. CDR3 nucleotide sequence: TGTGCCAGCAGTGACTATCCAGAGCCCCAGCATTTT. It yields the protein CASSDYPEPQHF.

The chain uses TRBV18 and TRBJ2-5, with 8 bases fitting TRBD1. The V and J ends lost 3 bases and 1 base, in that order; junction bases with no gene match: 4. The CDR3 contains 15 residues. Germline-derived CDR1 and CDR2 are KGHSH and LQKENI. Here the CDR3 DNA reads TGTGCCAGCTCACCGAACAGGGGGAGCCAAGAGACCCAGTACTTC. It yields the protein CASSPNRGSQETQYF. Combining the CDR3 with reference TRBV18 and TRBJ2-5 gives the whole variable domain NAGVMQNPRHLVRRRGQEARLRCSPMKGHSHVYWYRQLPEEGLKFMVYLQKENIIDESGMPKERFSAEFPKEGPSILRIQQVVRGDSAAYFCASSPNRGSQETQYFGPGTRLLVL.

CDR3 region: CASSRGRVAGELFF. The CDR3 bases are TGTGCCAGCTCTCGAGGACGGGTTGCGGGGGAACTGTTTTTT. This sequence joins TRBV18 and TRBJ1-4; maybe TRBD1 (5 bases). This CDR3 has 14 amino acids. V was shortened by 6 bases and J by 12 bases, with 20 bases between the two germline ends. Germline lookup yields CDR1 KGHSH and CDR2 LQKENI.

The rearrangement joins TRBV12-3 or TRBV12-4 to TRBJ1-5; tentative D call: TRBD1 (5 bases). V was trimmed by 0 bases and J by 6 bases, leaving 6 bases between them. The CDR3 contains 13 residues. The CDR3 here is CASSLAGGQPQHF. CDR3 in DNA: TGTGCCAGCAGTTTAGCGGGGGGTCAGCCCCAGCATTTT.

The rearrangement uses TRBV4-3 and TRBJ2-1; 16 bases align to TRBD2. Germline values: CDR1 LGHNA, CDR2 YSLEER. V shed 2 bases, J shed 12 bases, and the junction held 10 bases outside the gene matches. The CDR3 covers 17 residues. As DNA, the CDR3 is TGCGCCAGCAGCCAAAGCCGAGGGACTAGCGGGGGGGCCGGGCAGTTCTTC. This codes for CASSQSRGTSGGAGQFF.

The DNA of the CDR3 is TGTGCCAGCAGTTTAAATCTTTATGGCTACACCTTC. Translating it yields CASSLNLYGYTF. The V call is TRBV28, the J call TRBJ1-2; D unclear. V was trimmed by 2 bases and J by 5 bases, leaving 6 bases between them. This CDR3 spans 12 amino acids. From germline, CDR1 is MDHEN and CDR2 SYDVKM.

This sequence joins TRBV6-2 or TRBV6-3 and TRBJ2-7; D possibly uses TRBD1 or TRBD2 (5 bases each). The V end lost 2 bases, the J end lost 7 bases, and 15 bases lay between the germline ends. Germline assignment: CDR1 MNHEY and CDR2 SVGEGT. This CDR3 contains 14 residues. Here the CDR3 DNA reads TGTGCCAGCAGTTACCCGGCTACTGAGGGGGAGCAGTACTTC. Translation: CASSYPATEGEQYF.

This rearrangement joins TRBV4-3 to TRBJ2-2; D gene ambiguous. CDR1 is LGHNA, CDR2 YSLEER, per germline. The V and J ends lost 4 bases and 2 bases respectively, with 8 bases between them. This CDR3 has 14 residues. The CDR3 sequence: CASSRQDNTGELFF. The CDR3 nucleotides read TGCGCCAGCAGCCGACAAGATAACACCGGGGAGCTGTTTTTT.

V is TRBV18 and J is TRBJ2-1; D may correspond to TRBD1 or TRBD2 (5 bases each). V was clipped by 9 bases and J by 8 bases, with 11 bases between them. The CDR3 is made up of 11 amino acids. Germline assignment: CDR1 KGHSH and CDR2 LQKENI. CDR3 amino acids: CASQGVDEQFF. The CDR3 region has the DNA TGTGCCAGTCAGGGAGTCGATGAGCAGTTCTTC.